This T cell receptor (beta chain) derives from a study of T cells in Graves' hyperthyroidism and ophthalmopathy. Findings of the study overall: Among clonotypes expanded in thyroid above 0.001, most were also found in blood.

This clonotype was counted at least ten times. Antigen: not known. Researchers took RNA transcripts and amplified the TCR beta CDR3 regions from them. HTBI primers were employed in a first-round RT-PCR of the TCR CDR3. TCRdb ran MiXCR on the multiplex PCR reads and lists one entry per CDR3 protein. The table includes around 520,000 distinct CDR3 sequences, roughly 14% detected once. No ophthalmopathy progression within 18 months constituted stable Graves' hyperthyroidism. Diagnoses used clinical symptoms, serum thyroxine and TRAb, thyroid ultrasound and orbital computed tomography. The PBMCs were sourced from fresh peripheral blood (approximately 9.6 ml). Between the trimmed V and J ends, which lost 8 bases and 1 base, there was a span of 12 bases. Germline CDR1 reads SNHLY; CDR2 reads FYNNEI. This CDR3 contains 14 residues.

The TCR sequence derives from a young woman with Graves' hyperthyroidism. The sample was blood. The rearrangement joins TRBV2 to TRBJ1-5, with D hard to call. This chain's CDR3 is CASERDGSNQPQHF. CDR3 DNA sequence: TGTGCCAGCGAGAGAGACGGGAGCAATCAGCCCCAGCATTTT.